The rows below give T cell receptor beta chains drawn from one sample of a study of early T cells in non-severe SARS-CoV-2 infection. A single record per CDR3 protein comes from TCRdb applying MiXCR to the 5' RACE reads. This sample has about 82,000 distinct CDR3 sequences, with roughly 13% found just once. Sequencing was done on a sample of whole blood. The receptors come from an adult who was a healthcare worker with PCR-confirmed SARS-CoV-2 infection or an uninfected control (not recorded which). CDR3s include the opening cysteine and the closing phenylalanine or tryptophan. A D gene is named only where the DNA matches it firmly. Clone size appears in some rows only: once, few, many, or a class for an expanded clone.

v_gene: TRBV6-4
abundance: many
j_gene: TRBJ1-1
d_gene: NA
CDR3aa: CASSVRENTEAFF
CDR3nt: TGTGCCAGCAGTGTTAGGGAGAACACTGAAGCTTTCTTT

v_gene: TRBV5-1
abundance: few
j_gene: TRBJ2-3
d_gene: TRBD2
CDR3aa: CASSLGGGRGTDTQYF
CDR3nt: TGCGCCAGCAGCTTGGGAGGCGGGAGAGGCACAGATACGCAGTATTTT

v_gene: TRBV4-1
abundance: many
j_gene: TRBJ1-1
d_gene: NA
CDR3aa: CASSRTGNTEAFF
CDR3nt: TGCGCCAGCAGCCGAACGGGGAACACTGAAGCTTTCTTT

v_gene: TRBV6-5
abundance: many
j_gene: TRBJ1-2
d_gene: TRBD1
CDR3aa: CASSYSDSGTAPNYGYTF
CDR3nt: TGTGCCAGCAGTTACTCCGATTCCGGGACAGCCCCTAACTATGGCTACACCTTC

v_gene: TRBV5-5
abundance: many
j_gene: TRBJ2-3
d_gene: NA
CDR3aa: CASSFSGWEDTQYF
CDR3nt: TGTGCCAGCAGCTTTTCAGGTTGGGAGGATACGCAGTATTTT

v_gene: TRBV29-1
abundance: many
j_gene: TRBJ2-3
d_gene: NA
CDR3aa: CSAERRTDTQYF
CDR3nt: TGCAGCGCTGAGAGGCGGACAGATACGCAGTATTTT

v_gene: TRBV12-3/TRBV12-4
abundance: many
j_gene: TRBJ1-1
d_gene: NA
CDR3aa: CASSPVRRDTEAFF
CDR3nt: TGTGCCAGCAGTCCCGTTCGAAGGGACACTGAAGCTTTCTTT

v_gene: TRBV29-1
abundance: NA
j_gene: TRBJ2-2
d_gene: NA
CDR3aa: CSVDASDTGELFF
CDR3nt: TGCAGCGTTGACGCTAGCGACACCGGGGAGCTGTTTTTT

v_gene: TRBV4-2
abundance: NA
j_gene: TRBJ2-7
d_gene: NA
CDR3aa: CASSQNTGFSSYEQYF
CDR3nt: TGTGCCAGCAGCCAGAATACAGGGTTTAGCTCCTACGAGCAGTACTTC

v_gene: TRBV18
abundance: few
j_gene: TRBJ2-3
d_gene: NA
CDR3aa: CASSPSGGDTQYF
CDR3nt: TGTGCCAGCTCACCATCAGGCGGAGATACGCAGTATTTT

v_gene: TRBV21-1
abundance: NA
j_gene: TRBJ1-6
d_gene: NA
CDR3aa: CASSNRTLGKKYHSPLHF
CDR3nt: TGTGCCAGCAGCAATAGGACCTTGGGGAAGAAATATCATTCACCCCTCCACTTT

v_gene: TRBV7-9
abundance: NA
j_gene: TRBJ1-2
d_gene: NA
CDR3aa: CASSLEPLSGLNYGYTF
CDR3nt: TGTGCCAGCAGCTTAGAACCCCTTTCGGGCTTAAACTATGGCTACACCTTC

v_gene: TRBV9
abundance: NA
j_gene: TRBJ2-3
d_gene: NA
CDR3aa: CASSVGERAGDTQYF
CDR3nt: TGTGCCAGCAGCGTAGGCGAGCGGGCGGGGGATACGCAGTATTTT

v_gene: TRBV20-1
abundance: NA
j_gene: TRBJ2-5
d_gene: TRBD2
CDR3aa: CSAGGLGETQYF
CDR3nt: TGCAGTGCCGGAGGACTAGGAGAGACCCAGTACTTC

v_gene: TRBV15
abundance: NA
j_gene: TRBJ2-7
d_gene: TRBD1
CDR3aa: CATSDRGLYEQYF
CDR3nt: TGTGCCACCAGTGACAGGGGCTTATACGAGCAGTACTTC

v_gene: TRBV4-1
abundance: NA
j_gene: TRBJ1-1
d_gene: NA
CDR3aa: CASGRDTVNTEAFF
CDR3nt: TGCGCCAGCGGAAGGGACACGGTGAACACTGAAGCTTTCTTT

v_gene: TRBV6-6
abundance: few
j_gene: TRBJ1-1
d_gene: NA
CDR3aa: CASTTVGGDTEAFF
CDR3nt: TGTGCCAGCACCACTGTGGGCGGGGACACTGAAGCTTTCTTT

v_gene: TRBV24-1
abundance: few
j_gene: TRBJ2-4
d_gene: NA
CDR3aa: CATSDWTKNIQYF
CDR3nt: TGTGCCACCAGTGATTGGACCAAAAACATTCAGTACTTC

v_gene: TRBV5-1
abundance: NA
j_gene: TRBJ1-4
d_gene: NA
CDR3aa: CASSSAATNEKLFF
CDR3nt: TGCGCCAGCAGCTCGGCTGCAACTAATGAAAAACTGTTTTTT

v_gene: TRBV7-9
abundance: many
j_gene: TRBJ1-2
d_gene: TRBD1
CDR3aa: CASSFSRGRSNYGYTF
CDR3nt: TGTGCCAGCAGCTTTTCAAGGGGGCGCAGCAACTATGGCTACACCTTC

v_gene: TRBV29-1
abundance: NA
j_gene: TRBJ1-1
d_gene: NA
CDR3aa: CSADTAVGNTEAFF
CDR3nt: TGCAGCGCGGACACAGCAGTCGGAAACACTGAAGCTTTCTTT

v_gene: TRBV5-4
abundance: NA
j_gene: TRBJ2-1
d_gene: TRBD1
CDR3aa: CASSLRQGPGEQFF
CDR3nt: TGTGCCAGCAGCTTGAGACAGGGCCCAGGTGAGCAGTTCTTC

v_gene: TRBV11-3
abundance: few
j_gene: TRBJ2-3
d_gene: TRBD1
CDR3aa: CASSPRTGINTDTQYF
CDR3nt: TGTGCCAGCAGCCCTAGGACAGGGATAAACACAGATACGCAGTATTTT

v_gene: TRBV6-2/TRBV6-3
abundance: few
j_gene: TRBJ2-2
d_gene: TRBD1
CDR3aa: CASIWGGQGRTGELFF
CDR3nt: TGTGCCAGCATTTGGGGAGGACAGGGACGGACCGGGGAGCTGTTTTTT

v_gene: TRBV5-1
abundance: many
j_gene: TRBJ2-3
d_gene: TRBD1
CDR3aa: CASSPGDRRSTDTQYF
CDR3nt: TGCGCCAGCAGCCCGGGGGACAGGCGTAGCACAGATACGCAGTATTTT

v_gene: TRBV2
abundance: many
j_gene: TRBJ1-5
d_gene: NA
CDR3aa: CASSAQGLSNQPQHF
CDR3nt: TGTGCCAGCAGCGCACAGGGACTTAGCAATCAGCCCCAGCATTTT

v_gene: TRBV5-6
abundance: NA
j_gene: TRBJ2-3
d_gene: TRBD2
CDR3aa: CASSRPGTSGTDTQYF
CDR3nt: TGTGCCAGCAGCAGGCCCGGGACTAGCGGCACAGATACGCAGTATTTT

v_gene: TRBV20-1
abundance: few
j_gene: TRBJ1-4
d_gene: NA
CDR3aa: CSATGREKLFF
CDR3nt: TGCAGTGCTACCGGACGGGAAAAACTGTTTTTT

v_gene: TRBV6-5
abundance: few
j_gene: TRBJ2-3
d_gene: TRBD2
CDR3aa: CASSPGLAGTTDTQYF
CDR3nt: TGTGCCAGCAGCCCAGGACTAGCGGGGACCACAGATACGCAGTATTTT

v_gene: TRBV6-2/TRBV6-3
abundance: NA
j_gene: TRBJ2-7
d_gene: NA
CDR3aa: CASSYSRGPYEQYF
CDR3nt: TGTGCCAGCAGTTACTCCCGGGGACCCTACGAGCAGTACTTC

v_gene: TRBV28
abundance: NA
j_gene: TRBJ1-1
d_gene: NA
CDR3aa: CASSFPGASTEAFF
CDR3nt: TGTGCCAGCAGTTTTCCGGGAGCCTCGACTGAAGCTTTCTTT

v_gene: TRBV7-9
abundance: many
j_gene: TRBJ2-4
d_gene: TRBD1
CDR3aa: CASSLGGGWGNIQYF
CDR3nt: TGTGCCAGCAGCTTAGGAGGGGGCTGGGGAAACATTCAGTACTTC

v_gene: TRBV3-1
abundance: NA
j_gene: TRBJ2-7
d_gene: NA
CDR3aa: CASSQVDYEQYF
CDR3nt: TGTGCCAGCAGCCAAGTCGATTACGAGCAGTACTTC

v_gene: TRBV11-2
abundance: NA
j_gene: TRBJ1-1
d_gene: NA
CDR3aa: CASSLIPGQNTEAFF
CDR3nt: TGTGCCAGCAGCTTGATTCCGGGACAGAACACTGAAGCTTTCTTT

v_gene: TRBV6-5
abundance: many
j_gene: TRBJ2-5
d_gene: TRBD1
CDR3aa: CASSPGQGKETQYF
CDR3nt: TGTGCCAGCAGTCCGGGACAGGGGAAAGAGACCCAGTACTTC

v_gene: TRBV18
abundance: NA
j_gene: TRBJ2-7
d_gene: NA
CDR3aa: CASLAQNGRDYEQYF
CDR3nt: TGTGCCAGCTTAGCACAAAATGGCAGAGACTACGAGCAGTACTTC

v_gene: TRBV24-1
abundance: NA
j_gene: TRBJ1-1
d_gene: NA
CDR3aa: CATRSASGGTEAFF
CDR3nt: TGTGCCACCAGGAGTGCGTCGGGTGGCACTGAAGCTTTCTTT

v_gene: TRBV29-1
abundance: NA
j_gene: TRBJ2-5
d_gene: NA
CDR3aa: CSVSLQETQYF
CDR3nt: TGCAGCGTCAGCCTCCAAGAGACCCAGTACTTC

v_gene: TRBV5-5
abundance: many
j_gene: TRBJ1-4
d_gene: TRBD1
CDR3aa: CASSSGQGGEKLFF
CDR3nt: TGTGCCAGCAGCTCCGGACAGGGCGGCGAAAAACTGTTTTTT